The rows below give T cell receptor beta chains drawn from one sample of a study of blood T cell repertoires in COVID-19. Using immunoSEQ multiplex PCR, the repertoire was profiled, and TCRdb retains in-frame clones only, with some absent. The table shows about 93,000 clones, with just under 80% occurring only once. What was sequenced was peripheral blood. These receptors were collected from a human donor in a cohort sampled during active COVID-19. Each CDR3 is given with its conserved first and last residue. A D gene is named only where the DNA matches it firmly. Only part of the rows carry a size: once, few, many, or a class if the clone is expanded.

d_gene	v_gene	abundance	j_gene	CDR3nt	CDR3aa
-	TRBV20-1	-	TRBJ2-7	TGCAGTGCTAGAGTTTCATACGAGCAGTACTTC	CSARVSYEQYF
TRBD2	TRBV27	-	TRBJ2-1	TGTGCCAGCAGTTTATTGGGGGGGCAGTCTAGCGGGTTTTATGAGCAGTTCTTC	CASSLLGGQSSGFYEQFF
-	TRBV10-3	-	TRBJ1-5	TGTGCCATCAGTGAGACAGGGACTAGCAATCAGCCCCAGCATTTT	CAISETGTSNQPQHF
TRBD1	TRBV9	-	TRBJ2-7	TGTGCCAGCAGCCCGTCGGGAGACAGGGGATACGAGCAGTACTTC	CASSPSGDRGYEQYF
TRBD1	TRBV9	-	TRBJ1-2	TGTGCCAGCAGCACAGGGGGACAGAGCAAATCCTACACCTTC	CASSTGGQSKSYTF
TRBD2	TRBV27	-	TRBJ2-1	TGTGCCACCAAACGCGCTAGCGGGGGGCTCAATGAGCAGTTCTTC	CATKRASGGLNEQFF
-	TRBV6-5	-	TRBJ1-2	TGTGCCAGCAGTTATCACGGGGTTGGCGGCTACACCTTC	CASSYHGVGGYTF
-	TRBV3-1/TRBV3-2	few	TRBJ1-2	TGTGCCAGCAGCCCCCTCGGCGGGGTAGGAGGTGGCTACACCTTC	CASSPLGGVGGGYTF
-	TRBV6-5	few	TRBJ1-2	TGTGCCAGCAGTTTGGAGGGTTATGGCTACACCTTC	CASSLEGYGYTF
-	TRBV10-3	-	TRBJ2-1	TGTGCCATCAGAGTGGAGACCGGATCCTACAATGAGCAGTTCTTC	CAIRVETGSYNEQFF
TRBD1	TRBV28	few	TRBJ1-2	TGTGCCAGCCAGGGGGCATCCTATGGCTACACCTTC	CASQGASYGYTF
-	TRBV5-8	-	TRBJ1-2	TGTGCCAGCAGCCCCGGCAGACAGTCCCACTACACCTTC	CASSPGRQSHYTF
-	TRBV19	once	TRBJ2-7	TGTGCCAGTAGTATATCGACAGCAGGTTCCTACGAGCAGTACTTC	CASSISTAGSYEQYF
TRBD1	TRBV5-1	-	TRBJ1-4	TGCGCCAGCAGCCAGGACAGGGGGAGGGAAAAACTGTTTTTT	CASSQDRGREKLFF
-	TRBV2	few	TRBJ2-7	TGTGCCAGCAGGGAAACAGCTTCCCTCTCCTACGAGCAGTACTTC	CASRETASLSYEQYF
TRBD2	TRBV4-1	-	TRBJ2-1	TGCGCCAGCAGCCAAGAATCCGGGACTAGCGGCTACAATGAGCAGTTCTTC	CASSQESGTSGYNEQFF
-	TRBV3-1/TRBV3-2	-	TRBJ2-3	TGTGCCAGCAGCCAAGAGGGGGGAATGACAGATACGCAGTATTTT	CASSQEGGMTDTQYF
-	TRBV4-1	few	TRBJ2-1	TGCGCCAGCAGCCAATCCCCGGTGGGGAGCTCCTACAATGAGCAGTTCTTC	CASSQSPVGSSYNEQFF
-	TRBV5-1	-	TRBJ2-7	TGCGCCAGCAGCGCGGGCGATTCCCCCTACGAGCAGTACTTC	CASSAGDSPYEQYF
-	TRBV25-1	-	TRBJ1-4	TGTGCCAGCAGTGTCCGAGCGCGAGAAAAACTGTTTTTT	CASSVRAREKLFF
-	TRBV2	-	TRBJ1-1	TGTGCCAGCAAGCTCCAGACTAACACTGAAGCTTTCTTT	CASKLQTNTEAFF
TRBD2	TRBV30	-	TRBJ2-3	TGTGCCTGGAGTGCCCCACCCAGGGGCGGGGGGGCTCGGGATACGCAGTATTTT	CAWSAPPRGGGARDTQYF
TRBD1	TRBV7-9	-	TRBJ2-7	TGTGCCAGCAGTTCGACAGGGGAGGACTACGAGCAGTACTTC	CASSSTGEDYEQYF
TRBD1	TRBV4-2	-	TRBJ1-2	TGTGCCAGCAGTCGGGCCCAGACAGGGAGCGAGATTCGGGGCTACACCTTC	CASSRAQTGSEIRGYTF